The text below deals with one T cell receptor beta chain. Antigen specificity is unknown. The record originates from a study of shared clonotypes between healthy human individuals. Measured with immunoSEQ multiplex PCR; TCRdb has only the in-frame clones, and not every one. The repertoire holds about 1.1 million clones, with roughly 74% as singletons. Points from the study as a whole: Naive subsets tended to show greater estimated richness than memory subsets.

V was pared by 7 bases and J by 7 bases, with 35 bases between. Looked up from germline, CDR1 is SGHRS and CDR2 is YFSETQ. The CDR3 sequence is 19 residues long. The chain couples TRBV5-1 to TRBJ1-2, with a weak D call TRBD1 (5 bases). Sequencing used memory CD4+ T cells from PBMCs. This sample's subset: CD45RA-negative fraction. The TCR sequence derives from a man in his late teens or twenties in good health. Some clones in this sample may be carry-over from other donors' samples. CDR3 coding DNA: TGCGCCAGCCCGCAGGGCACGGCACGACAATATGACGGCAATCGTGGCTACACCTTC. Translating it yields CASPQGTARQYDGNRGYTF. Looking up the rest from reference TRBV5-1 and TRBJ1-2 gives the full variable domain: KAGVTQTPRYLIKTRGQQVTLSCSPISGHRSVSWYQQTPGQGLQFLFEYFSETQRNKGNFPGRFSGRQFSNSRSEMNVSTLELGDSALYLCASPQGTARQYDGNRGYTFGSGTRLTVV.